This T cell receptor beta chain stems from a study of cytomegalovirus exposure and HLA in healthy donors (dated by TCRdb to about 2017). The study in broad terms: According to an earlier analysis of a few hundred of the donors, 150 million to 200 million T cells yielded roughly 110 million unique TCR beta sequences and around 300 Gb of sequence data. A later genetic analysis used genome-wide SNP genotypes for about 60% of the roughly 700 donors, treating that subset as a discovery cohort. Across 398 genotyped donors of the cohort, an average of roughly 230,000 unique TCR beta nucleotide sequences per donor were sequenced, and roughly 18% of those sequences were non-productive. Besides the first cohort of approximately 670 subjects, a separate validation cohort made up of 95 to 150 different subjects was used. Both class I and class II loci were covered by HLA typing, at four-digit resolution. An early release that covered some 640 HLA-typed donors contained about 300 gigabases of sequencing data and tens of millions of unique TCR sequences. An earlier analysis of some 500 of the donors used high-throughput TCR beta sequencing to judge whether each TCR beta V gene segment behaved as functional or pseudogenic. The study used immunosequencing to profile the T cell repertoires of more than 650 subjects and linked those repertoires to cytomegalovirus serostatus. Every repertoire in the discovery cohort had been generated on one and the same sequencing platform. Donor age, sex, ethnicity and CMV serostatus were collected together with the repertoire data. Rather than using new phenotypic data, the later analysis identified candidate immune exposures from TCR beta sequences and from how often those sequences occurred across donors. Five DR-DQ haplotypes were handled as single units for association and clustering because linkage in the cohort was strong. A later analysis re-examined previously published TCR beta repertoires from over 500 donors and added high-resolution HLA genotyping to investigate patterns of TCR occurrence. Among the 398 genotyped donors, around 81% belonged to the genetic ancestry cluster associated with self-reported Caucasian donors. The number of typed donors differed by locus: roughly 620-640 for A, B, C, DRB1 and DQB1; some 540 for DQA1; some 610 for DPA1; and about 450 for DPB1. High-throughput TCR immunosequencing, statistical association of individual TCRs with disease status, and machine learning were combined to predict cytomegalovirus infection status. The study aimed to test whether signatures of past pathogen exposure could be identified by cataloging public T cell receptors.

In the case of this clone: There is no known antigen for this receptor. Within one base of it there is no much larger clone, and no base qualities were kept.

Library preparation was by the immunoSEQ multiplex PCR assay. A mixture of 60 forward primers for TCR Vbeta segments and 13 reverse primers for TCR Jbeta segments was used in the multiplex PCR. Amplification of the CDR3 region of rearranged TCR beta genes was performed with a multiplex PCR assay on genomic DNA. The amplified TCR beta libraries were sequenced on the Illumina HiSeq System as 87-base-pair reads. Per the source publication's procedure: In a later analysis, some 80 million unique TCR beta chains were counted across the approximately 620 repertoires, and around 10 million of these chains were shared by at least two donors. Raw reads were error-corrected and collapsed into unique sequences with a nearest-neighbor algorithm that merged closely related sequences to remove PCR and sequencing errors. Alignment of CDR3 sequences to IMGT reference sequences was used to assign V, D and J gene segments. For a sequence to be retained, a match of at least six nucleotides was required to both a V gene segment and a J gene segment. Rearrangements were classified as productive when the CDR3 lacked stop codons and remained in frame with V and J, and all other rearrangements were classified as non-productive. Following IMGT convention, CDR3 was defined as the stretch from the second conserved V-encoded cysteine up to the conserved J-encoded phenylalanine. The earlier analysis of more than 450 of the donors excluded sequences that lacked an unambiguous match to a single V gene segment. An earlier analysis of roughly 590 of the donors called V segments functional above 56.7% productive rearrangements and segregating when the between-donor standard deviation exceeded 5%. To diagnose cytomegalovirus status from the catalog of TCR beta chain sequences, a statistical classification framework was built. V and J gene assignment, in a later analysis, came from comparing TCR nucleotide sequences with IMGT/GENE-DB human TR gene sequences. A later analysis assigned CDR3 sequences and most-parsimonious VDJ recombination scenarios with the TCRdist pipeline. In a later analysis, every TCR beta chain was defined by the combination of its CDR3 amino acid sequence and its V-gene family, and reads without a unique V-gene family were dropped. In a later analysis, 450 to 600 highly shared, low-generation-probability nucleotide sequences were removed to address suspected cross-contamination and a sequencing artifact. A later analysis calculated a clonal expansion index for each public chain from normalized within-repertoire ranks of inferred template counts. A later analysis computed generation probabilities with a VDJ recombination model fitted to out-of-frame rearrangements, and checked the results against IGoR. Hypergeometric tests were used in a later analysis to score TCR-TCR, TCR-HLA and TCR-CMV co-occurrence, with a repertoire-size bias correction applied to the TCR pairs. To estimate false discovery rates, a later analysis permuted the HLA or CMV assignments 20 times. In a later analysis, co-occurring TCRs were grouped using DBSCAN, and TCRdist sequence similarity was added for clustering within HLA-allele-positive subsets. For co-occurrence clustering, repertoires with fewer than 30,000 or more than 120,000 public chains were excluded, along with several repertoires with anomalous nucleotide sharing. This is the immuneACCESS table as TCRdb keeps it, with only in-frame sequences that have V and J called. A part of the clones is gone; compared with another copy, unresolved V genes explain less than half, and the rest is unexplained. That table gives V, J and clone size, and the DNA gave D and trimming. The sample includes approximately 170,000 clones, with over 70% observed a single time. The ten largest clones add up to roughly 3% of the sample.

The cohort comprised approximately 700 healthy bone marrow donors. All cohort members were sampled while nominally healthy, although unrecorded immune exposures were likely present. The donor was CMV seronegative and belonged to the group of approximately 320 seronegative cohort members. A peripheral blood sample was provided by each donor, and peripheral blood mononuclear cells were used for TCR beta sequencing. The Qiagen DNeasy Blood Extraction Kit was used to extract genomic DNA from the blood cell samples. What the research found in general, with its limitations: In both the original and validation cohorts, the classifier was reported to diagnose cytomegalovirus status with high specificity and sensitivity. Most CMV-associated TCR beta chains appeared to be HLA-restricted in a later analysis, and the HLA associations seemed to be driven largely by CMV exposure. Linkage disequilibrium might explain the correlated functional status among segregating V segments, but an unknown experimental factor could not be excluded. Roughly uniform sequencing depth across donors was assumed in presence/absence analyses, although this assumption may not hold. In a later analysis, HLA-associated TCR beta chains were found to be more clonally expanded and to have lower generation probabilities than equally common non-associated chains. While some public TCRs were present in many individuals, most TCR sequences turned up only very rarely across donors. CMV serostatus was the only immune exposure information available for the cohort. According to a later analysis, parvovirus B19, influenza, CMV and Epstein-Barr virus appeared linked to several top co-occurrence clusters. The study listed 164 TCR beta chains as associated with cytomegalovirus. A group of highly shared sequence variants was considered likely to be a technical artifact of the sequencing pipeline. This cohort had only TCR beta chains sequenced, and the lack of alpha or paired-chain data limited which features could be detected. At a false discovery rate of 0.05, a later analysis linked fewer than 20,000 TCR beta sequences to specific HLA alleles. In an earlier analysis of around 500 of the donors, most TCR beta V segments appeared in productive rearrangements about 90% or about 30% of the time, broadly matching IMGT annotations. A further reported finding was that TCR beta sequences accurately predicted the HLA-A and HLA-B alleles for most subjects in the first cohort. Because some donors lacked HLA typing at each locus, the association tests relied only on the typed subset. In a later analysis, the rate of TCR association differed among HLA loci, with DRB1 alleles having the most associated TCRs and HLA-C alleles having the fewest. V-gene and J-gene trimming of TCR beta chains was associated with a missense DCLRE1C variant in a later genetic analysis, and the association was replicated in an independent cohort. In vitro tests confirmed that a few of the cytomegalovirus-associated TCR beta chains recognize cytomegalovirus antigens. Strong co-occurrence of HLA alleles, especially DR and DQ, made assigning TCR associations to individual alleles difficult. A later genetic analysis reported fewer N-insertions in productive TCRs among donors in an Asian-associated ancestry cluster than the 666-donor mean. Because counts were too low, roughly 16 rarely observed V segments, including chromosome 9 orphons, were excluded from the earlier analysis of about 500 of the donors. The authors suggested that the approach could potentially be extended to other disease states and immunological phenotypes.

The sequenced sample was PBMCs. This receptor was obtained from a female donor in good health and CMV-seronegative.

The DNA sequence reads TGTGCCAGCAGCTTTACCGGACTAGCGGGGAGTAATGAGCAGTTCTTC. Translation gives CASSFTGLAGSNEQFF. The V and J segments used are TRBV7-8 and TRBJ2-1, with 12 bases in between that match TRBD2. The junction shows trimming of 3 bases on V and 7 bases on J, and the gene matches do not reach 7 bases of it. From the cysteine through the phenylalanine, the CDR3 covers 16 amino acids. Of the read, only the CDR3 DNA is kept; its 48 bases are in frame from base 1. Via the germline V gene, CDR1 is SGHVS and CDR2 FQNEAQ.